This T cell receptor (beta chain) is drawn from a study of cytomegalovirus exposure and HLA in healthy donors. The CDR3 covers 16 residues. V was pared by 10 bases and J by 1 base, with 11 bases of the junction left unmatched. Looked up from germline, CDR1 is MDHEN and CDR2 is SYDVKM. General observations from the study: A later analysis found TCR association rates differed by HLA locus, highest for DRB1 and lowest for HLA-C. In an earlier analysis, in about 530 donors, most V segments appeared productive either ~87% or ~30% of the time.

Use of 60 Vbeta and 13 Jbeta primers characterized the PCR. Libraries were prepared by immunoSEQ multiplex PCR; TCRdb keeps only in-frame clonotypes and omits some of them. This sample has 150,000 to 200,000 clones; about three quarters occur once, and the top ten carry 2.5% to 3.5%. With respect to this clone: Its specificity is unknown.

The chain carries TRBV28 and TRBJ1-2; TRBD1 matches 11 bases. This TCR was recovered from a woman in her 50s in good health and CMV-seropositive. Source material: PBMCs. The CDR3 DNA reads as TGTGCCACCTTATTTCCGGGACAGGGGGGTAACTATGGCTACACCTTC. It yields the protein CATLFPGQGGNYGYTF.